This T cell receptor beta chain emerged from a study of blood T cell repertoires in COVID-19. Across the study: Acute and convalescent COVID-19 specimens originated in the United States, Italy and Spain.

Per germline, CDR1 MGHRA and CDR2 YSYEKL. The junction had 18 bases not matched to a gene; V was cut back by 0 bases and J by 4 bases. The CDR3 spans 21 residues. Produced via immunoSEQ multiplex PCR; TCRdb's table is partial and in-frame only. The table has nearly 350,000 clones, under 95% seen once. The sequence was obtained from a woman aged 18-30 years who had recovered from COVID-19. Sequencing was done on a sample of peripheral blood. V and J are TRBV4-1 and TRBJ2-1; 10 positions agree with TRBD2. The CDR3 DNA is TGCGCCAGCAGCCAAGATGCTTTGACTGTGCGCCGACTAGCGGGTTACAATGAGCAGTTCTTC. Its protein product is CASSQDALTVRRLAGYNEQFF.